This TCR beta chain comes out of a study of blood T cell repertoires in COVID-19. Study information: Material from acute and convalescent COVID-19 was sourced from the United States, Italy and Spain. Nucleic acid was either cDNA or gDNA, and it came from T cells, B-cell-depleted T cells, or PBMCs.

Original processing notes: Amplification of reference gene primers was used by the study to estimate nucleated cell counts. This table comes from immunoSEQ multiplex PCR, and its TCRdb copy is limited to in-frame clones, with some not included. V and J calls and clone size are given by that table; D and trimming were obtained from the DNA. The sample has approximately 210,000 clones, approximately 80% seen once. Germline V gene data show CDR1 as KGHSH and CDR2 as LQKENI. The CDR3 extends over 20 amino acids. The V segment lost 4 bases and the J segment 1 base; nucleotides outside the gene matches: 16. Followed longitudinally, the Seattle patients had been enrolled during active infection.

The specimen was peripheral blood. The V call is TRBV18, the J call TRBJ2-2; 9 nucleotides agree with TRBD1. The TCR comes from a woman older than 75 with COVID-19, enrolled during active disease. In DNA form, the CDR3 reads TGTGCCAGCTCACGGATACAGGGGGCGGCGGACCTATTGAACACCGGGGAGCTGTTTTTT. It is translated as CASSRIQGAADLLNTGELFF.